The following is a T cell receptor (beta chain) sequence with its context. The antigen is unknown. Amplified TCR beta CDR3 regions derived from RNA transcripts. TCR CDR3 underwent first-round RT-PCR with the HTBI primer set. Using its own MiXCR run on the multiplex PCR reads, TCRdb lists one record per CDR3 protein. In the table there are some 570,000 distinct CDR3 sequences, approximately 17% of which are singletons. Ophthalmopathy patients all had a Clinical Activity Score of at least 3, a NOSPECS grade of at least 4 and disease under 3 months old. Germline V CDR1 and CDR2: SGHVS, FQNEAQ. Unmatched junction bases numbered 4, after V lost 3 bases and J lost 7 bases. This CDR3 has 13 amino acids. The data belong to a study of T cells in Graves' hyperthyroidism and ophthalmopathy. Study in general: Prior to any treatment, at the point of initial diagnosis, peripheral blood was collected. Findings and caveats of the study: Blood held most thyroid clonotypes expanded above 0.001 frequency. The authors' 13 V-J model separated ophthalmopathy from stable hyperthyroidism.

The genes are TRBV7-8 and TRBJ2-7, with TRBD1 identical over 9 bases. Sequencing was performed on blood. This clonotype was sampled from a woman under 30 with Graves' ophthalmopathy. The CDR3 protein is CASSFATGGEQYF. DNA for the CDR3: TGTGCCAGCAGCTTCGCGACAGGGGGGGAGCAGTACTTC. Together with reference TRBV7-8 and TRBJ2-7, the CDR3 gives the full variable domain: GAGVSQSPRYKVAKRGQDVALRCDPISGHVSLFWYQQALGQGPEFLTYFQNEAQLDKSGLPSDRFFAERPEGSVSTLKIQRTQQEDSAVYLCASSFATGGEQYFGPGTRLTVT.